The 13 T cell receptor beta chains presented below share a single source sample, sequenced in a study of shared clonotypes between healthy human individuals. Selected positively for CCR7 and CD45RO-negative, naive CD8 cells excluded terminally differentiated effector memory CD45RA+ cells. The method was immunoSEQ multiplex PCR; TCRdb's version includes in-frame clones alone and lacks a portion of them. This sample has some 2 million clones; around 96% occur once, and the top ten carry roughly 1%. Sequencing input: naive CD8+ T cells sorted from blood. These receptors originate from a man aged 18 to 29 in good health.

The J gene is TRBJ2-3, the V gene TRBV27; no reliable D call. With 2 bases removed from V and 6 bases from J, the gap between germline ends came to 12 bases. This CDR3 has 14 residues. Looked up from germline, CDR1 is MNHEY and CDR2 is SMNVEV (reference sequence). In DNA, the CDR3 is TGTGCCAGCAGTTTACAGGCCATTTCGGATACGCAGTATTTT. Amino acid sequence: CASSLQAISDTQYF.

The V and J genes are TRBV5-1 and TRBJ2-1; TRBD2 agrees at 12 bases. V shed 0 bases and J 9 bases; nucleotides not matched to a gene: 7. CDR1 and CDR2 from the germline V gene are SGHRS and YFSETQ. The CDR3 consists of 16 residues. The CDR3 reads CASSLARLAGAGEQFF. For the CDR3, the DNA is TGCGCCAGCAGCTTGGCCAGACTAGCGGGAGCTGGTGAGCAGTTCTTC.

The V and J genes are TRBV10-2 and TRBJ2-6; D is uncertain. This CDR3 spans 14 amino acids. Trimming took off 3 bases at V and 6 bases at J, with 9 bases between the two ends. The germline gives CDR1 WSHSY, CDR2 SAAADI. CDR3 bases: TGCGCCAGCAGTGAAGCAAGCTCGGCCAACGTCCTGACTTTC. It encodes CASSEASSANVLTF.

The chain couples TRBV14 to TRBJ1-1; D unresolved. The CDR3 has 17 residues. V was pared by 0 bases and J by 4 bases, with 18 bases between. The germline gives CDR1 SGHDN, CDR2 FVKESK. For the CDR3, the DNA is TGTGCCAGCAGCCAAGATATCCTTGGGGTTGGAGGCACTGAAGCTTTCTTT. As protein: CASSQDILGVGGTEAFF.

The chain uses TRBV28 and TRBJ2-3; 7 bases fit TRBD2. The CDR3 totals 17 residues. Germline trimming cut 6 bases from V and 0 bases from J; bases unmatched to any gene: 12. Per the germline V gene, CDR1 is MDHEN and CDR2 is SYDVKM. DNA for the CDR3: TGTGCCAGCAGCCGCCCACTACTAGCGACTAGCACAGATACGCAGTATTTT. It codes for CASSRPLLATSTDTQYF.

V and J are TRBV7-2 and TRBJ1-5; D is unresolved. Germline CDR1 and CDR2: SGHTA and FQGNSA. CDR3 length: 13 residues. Trimming took off 1 base at V and 4 bases at J, with 5 bases between the two ends. CDR3 amino acids: CASSLGRNQPQHF. The CDR3 DNA reads TGTGCCAGCAGCTTAGGCAGGAATCAGCCCCAGCATTTT. The full variable domain, its missing parts supplied by reference TRBV7-2 and TRBJ1-5, is GAGVSQSPSNKVTEKGKDVELRCDPISGHTALYWYRQSLGQGLEFLIYFQGNSAPDKSGLPSDRFSAERTGGSVSTLTIQRTQQEDSAVYLCASSLGRNQPQHFGDGTRLSIL.

This chain links TRBV27 with TRBJ2-2; D might be TRBD1 or TRBD2, each matching 5 bases. The germline V gene encodes CDR1 MNHEY and CDR2 SMNVEV (reference sequence). CDR3 size: 14 residues. V dropped 7 bases and J dropped 1 base, with 10 bases sitting between them. The CDR3 is CASKRGWNTGELFF. The CDR3 nucleotides are TGTGCCAGCAAGAGGGGCTGGAACACCGGGGAGCTGTTTTTT.

This chain links TRBV30 with TRBJ2-5; TRBD2 matches 7 bases. The CDR3 covers 15 residues. V dropped 0 bases and J dropped 4; count of bases not matched to a gene: 8. Germline V gene lookup returns CDR1 GTSNPN and CDR2 SVGIG (reference sequence). The CDR3 sequence is CAWSVRSGMGETQYF. As DNA, the CDR3 is TGTGCCTGGAGTGTACGAAGCGGGATGGGAGAGACCCAGTACTTC.

This chain uses TRBV28 with TRBJ2-7; D possibly matches TRBD1 or TRBD2 (6 bases each). The germline CDR1 and CDR2 sequences are MDHEN and SYDVKM. The CDR3 spans 14 residues. The V end lost 9 bases, the J end lost 0 bases, and 15 bases lay between the germline ends. The CDR3 is CASGSGAISYEQYF. Written as DNA, the CDR3 is TGTGCCAGTGGGTCGGGGGCGATCTCCTACGAGCAGTACTTC.

This chain connects TRBV6-6 to TRBJ2-7; the match to TRBD1 covers 12 bases. After removal of 2 bases from V and 4 bases from J, the junction contained 3 bases not matched to a gene. The CDR3 has 15 residues. CDR1 and CDR2 from the germline V gene are MNHNY and SVGAGI (reference sequence). In DNA, the CDR3 is TGTGCCAGCAGTTACCCGGGACAGGGGGCATACGAGCAGTACTTC. Its translation: CASSYPGQGAYEQYF.

This sequence joins TRBV2 and TRBJ2-5; 8 bases match TRBD2. This CDR3 is 12 amino acids long. The junction had 4 bases not matched to a gene; V was cut back by 8 bases and J by 5 bases. Germline V lookup: CDR1 SNHLY, CDR2 FYNNEI. Written as DNA, the CDR3 is TGTGCCAGCGCGGGGGGCCCGGAGACCCAGTACTTC. Translated: CASAGGPETQYF.

The J gene is TRBJ1-4, the V gene TRBV11-1; D not certain. The germline V and J ends were trimmed by 2 bases and 8 bases, with 12 bases remaining between them. The CDR3 spans 14 residues. Germline CDR1 is SGHAT and CDR2 is FQDESV (reference sequence). In nucleotides, the CDR3 is TGTGCCAGCAGCTTACAAACCCAAGAGGAAAAACTGTTTTTT. Translation: CASSLQTQEEKLFF.

This clone showed up just once. The chain carries TRBV2 and TRBJ2-1; weak D call: TRBD2 (6 bases). V shed 5 bases and J shed 5 bases, with 13 bases lying between them. There are 14 residues in the CDR3. CDR1 and CDR2 from the germline V gene are SNHLY and FYNNEI. The CDR3 loop reads CASSWLANHNEQFF. In nucleotides, the CDR3 is TGTGCCAGCAGTTGGCTAGCGAATCACAATGAGCAGTTCTTC. The full variable domain, its missing parts supplied by reference TRBV2 and TRBJ2-1, is EPEVTQTPSHQVTQMGQEVILRCVPISNHLYFYWYRQILGQKVEFLVSFYNNEISEKSEIFDDQFSVERPDGSNFTLKIRSTKLEDSAMYFCASSWLANHNEQFFGPGTRLTVL.